In its sample, the clone carrying this T cell receptor (beta chain) is large. The antigen remains unidentified. Rearranged V-D-J TRB sequences were amplified with a mixed TRB-A/B primer pool. TCRdb used MiXCR to reprocess the multiplex PCR reads, holding one entry per CDR3 protein. Among over 1,400 distinct CDR3 sequences, 28% were seen once, and the ten largest hold 33%. These data originate in a study of T cell repertoires in aging, cancer and after chemotherapy. Whole-study results and caveats: In each cancer cohort, median generation probability increased across chemotherapy, suggesting thymic output rebounded. Age-matched healthy donors had significantly more diverse, less clonal blood TCR repertoires than untreated cancer patients.

The CDR3 runs to 15 residues. The V gene lost 1 base and the J gene lost 0 bases, with 7 bases spanning the gap. Germline V gene sequence: CDR1 SGHVS, CDR2 FNYEAQ. TCR beta rearrangements were amplified from peripheral blood genomic DNA. The TCR originated in a human donor with a solid tumor. Sample: blood. This chain connects TRBV7-6 to TRBJ2-1; D uncertain. The CDR3 protein is CASSLGYGSYNEQFF. The DNA of the CDR3 is TGTGCCAGCAGCTTAGGCTATGGCTCCTACAATGAGCAGTTCTTC.